These 18 T cell receptor beta chains were sequenced from one sample in a study of OX40 agonist ivuxolimab in advanced cancers. Libraries were built with the immunoSEQ multiplex PCR assay. TCRdb's version of the immuneACCESS table is confined to in-frame rearrangements and falls short of the full clone set. An unresolved V gene accounts for under half of the shortfall where checked; the remainder is of unknown origin. The sample has about 71,000 clones on record, under 80% of them singletons. 5% to 6.5% of the sample is in the top ten clones. The sample in question was CD4+ or CD8+ T cells sorted from blood, obtained in a trial of the OX40 agonist ivuxolimab. These receptors originate from an adult with an advanced solid tumor such as melanoma, head and neck, liver or kidney cancer.

The chain joins TRBV5-1 to TRBJ2-5; the D is unclear. CDR3 length: 12 residues. Between the trimmed V and J ends, which lost 2 bases and 5 bases, there was a span of 7 bases. Looked up from germline, CDR1 is SGHRS and CDR2 is YFSETQ. CDR3 nucleotide sequence: TGCGCCAGCAGCTTCCCTCGCGAGACCCAGTACTTC. Translating it yields CASSFPRETQYF.

The CDR3 bases are TGTGCCTGGCGCCAAGGCGGGGGGAAGTATTCACCCCTCCACTTT. This translates into CAWRQGGGKYSPLHF. V gene TRBV30 combines with J gene TRBJ1-6, with D possibly being TRBD1 (5 bases). Germline values: CDR1 GTSNPN, CDR2 SVGIG (reference sequence). The V end lost 5 bases, the J end lost 8 bases, and 19 bases lay between the germline ends. This CDR3 region has 15 residues. The variable domain in full, completed from reference TRBV30 and TRBJ1-6, reads SQTIHQWPATLVQPVGSPLSLECTVEGTSNPNLYWYRQAAGRGLQLLFYSVGIGQISSEVPQNLSASRPQDRQFILSSKKLLLSDSGFYLCAWRQGGGKYSPLHFGNGTRLTVT.

This clone was recorded only once. The gene calls are TRBV4-2 and TRBJ2-1, with 9 nucleotides matching TRBD2. Germline CDR1 and CDR2: LGHNA and YNFKEQ. The CDR3 totals 17 residues. Unmatched junction bases numbered 11, after V lost 3 bases and J lost 5 bases. Written as DNA, the CDR3 is TGTGCCAGCAGCCAGATGATAGCGGGAGCGCGCGACAATGAGCAGTTCTTC. Encoded protein: CASSQMIAGARDNEQFF.

The CDR3 nucleotides are TGCGCCAGCAGCCCAGCAGGAGGAGGCACTGAAGCTTTCTTT. It codes for CASSPAGGGTEAFF. The chain links TRBV5-1 to TRBJ1-1, with D unresolved. V was clipped by 4 bases and J by 4 bases, with 14 bases between them. The CDR3 totals 14 residues. The germline gives CDR1 SGHRS, CDR2 YFSETQ.

The rearrangement links TRBV7-2 to TRBJ2-7; 9 bases agree with TRBD2. The germline V gene has CDR1 SGHTA and CDR2 FQGNSA. J was trimmed by 1 base and V by 5 bases; bases with no gene match: 9. The CDR3 contains 16 residues. The CDR3 coding sequence is TGTGCCAGCAGCCCGTCTAGCGGGGACTCATCCTACGAGCAGTACTTC. It is translated as CASSPSSGDSSYEQYF.

Comment on this clone: One end of the junction does not line up with germline, which may come from a read error. The chain combines TRBV5-1 with TRBJ2-5; D tentatively fits TRBD1 or TRBD2 (6 bases each). Germline lookup yields CDR1 SGHRS and CDR2 YFSETQ. The CDR3 extends over 16 amino acids. CDR3 nucleotide sequence: TGCGCCAGCAGTTTGGGGGGACAAGCGGTACAAGAGACCCAGTACTTC. It is translated as CASSLGGQAVQETQYF.

The chain combines TRBV7-2 with TRBJ1-1; 8 bases agree with TRBD1. V shed 1 base and J 5 bases; nucleotides not matched to a gene: 9. Germline V lookup: CDR1 SGHTA, CDR2 FQGNSA. The CDR3 contains 16 residues. The CDR3 reads CASSLGAQGAPTEAFF. CDR3 coding DNA: TGTGCCAGCAGCTTAGGAGCCCAGGGGGCACCTACTGAAGCTTTCTTT.

This clone occurred a few times. The chain has TRBV5-3 and TRBJ2-7, with no clear D. TRBV5-3 is reported as an ORF; its role is uncertain. V lost 4 bases, J lost 3 bases, and 14 bases lay in between. The CDR3 runs to 14 residues. The CDR3 loop is CARSPLAPSYEQYF. The CDR3 DNA is TGTGCCAGAAGCCCTCTTGCCCCCAGCTACGAGCAGTACTTC.

This clone was seen a single time. The rearrangement links TRBV7-3 to TRBJ2-3; 8 positions match TRBD1. The germline gives CDR1 SGHTA, CDR2 FQGTGA. Germline trimming cut 1 base from V and 6 bases from J; bases unmatched to any gene: 6. The CDR3 covers 15 residues. The DNA of the CDR3 is TGTGCCAGCAGCTTAAACCGAGGACAGGGTGATACGCAGTATTTT. This encodes CASSLNRGQGDTQYF.

This clone appeared a few times. The J gene is TRBJ2-3, the V gene TRBV5-1; no firm D call. The germline CDR1 and CDR2 sequences are SGHRS and YFSETQ. This CDR3 contains 14 residues. Trimming removed 4 bases at V and 2 bases at J, with 11 bases between. CDR3 in DNA: TGCGCCAGCAGCCCGACGGACCCCACAGATACGCAGTATTTT. This translates into CASSPTDPTDTQYF.

The chain links TRBV9 to TRBJ1-3, with a tentative D call TRBD1 (6 bases). The germline CDR1 and CDR2 sequences are SGDLS and YYNGEE. V gave up 4 bases and J gave up 1 base, with 12 bases separating them. CDR3 length equals 15 residues. The CDR3 loop is CASSTLGQSGNTIYF. The CDR3 DNA is TGTGCCAGCAGCACCTTGGGACAATCTGGAAACACCATATATTTT.

The V gene is TRBV7-2, the J gene TRBJ2-5, with TRBD2 matching 14 bases. V dropped 7 bases and J dropped 2; count of bases not matched to a gene: 6. The CDR3 sequence is 16 residues long. Germline loops: CDR1 SGHTA, CDR2 FQGNSA. CDR3 region: CASKRLAGGQQETQYF. In DNA form, the CDR3 reads TGTGCCAGCAAGCGACTAGCGGGGGGGCAACAAGAGACCCAGTACTTC.

The rearrangement uses TRBV5-1 and TRBJ2-3, with 13 nucleotides matching TRBD2. The CDR3 totals 16 residues. Germline values: CDR1 SGHRS, CDR2 YFSETQ. The trim removed 4 bases at V and 5 bases at J, leaving 7 bases unmatched. CDR3 sequence: CASSPGLAGWIDTQYF. In nucleotides, the CDR3 is TGCGCCAGCAGCCCGGGACTAGCGGGATGGATAGATACGCAGTATTTT.

The rearrangement joins TRBV9 to TRBJ2-7, with 7 positions matching TRBD1. J gave up 0 bases and V 4 bases, and 4 bases lay outside the gene matches. The germline V gene has CDR1 SGDLS and CDR2 YYNGEE. The CDR3 loop spans 14 amino acids. The CDR3: CASSPRQGSYEQYF. The CDR3 DNA is TGTGCCAGCAGCCCCCGACAGGGCTCCTACGAGCAGTACTTC.

The V gene is TRBV7-9, the J gene TRBJ2-1; 13 bases line up with TRBD2. The CDR3 covers 15 residues. Germline CDR1 SEHNR, CDR2 FQNEAQ (reference sequence). J was trimmed by 10 bases and V by 5 bases; bases with no gene match: 8. CDR3 in amino acids: CASSATSGRASEQFF. The CDR3 nucleotides read TGTGCCAGCAGCGCAACTAGCGGGAGGGCCTCAGAGCAGTTCTTC.

The rearrangement joins TRBV5-1 to TRBJ1-1, with D perhaps TRBD1 (5 bases). CDR3 length: 15 residues. Germline V gene sequence: CDR1 SGHRS, CDR2 YFSETQ. V lost 4 bases, J lost 1 base, and 14 bases lay in between. The CDR3 protein is CASSVPGTANTEAFF. The CDR3 DNA reads as TGCGCCAGCAGCGTCCCCGGGACGGCGAACACTGAAGCTTTCTTT.

The chain is built from TRBV10-2 and TRBJ1-4, with D perhaps TRBD1 (5 bases). Germline values: CDR1 WSHSY, CDR2 SAAADI. This CDR3 spans 14 amino acids. The germline V and J ends were trimmed by 7 bases and 1 base, with 10 bases remaining between them. CDR3 region: CASNDRETNEKLFF. The CDR3 DNA reads TGCGCCAGCAATGACAGAGAAACTAATGAAAAACTGTTTTTT.

V usage is TRBV6-6 and J usage is TRBJ1-1, with D uncertain. CDR3 length: 13 residues. The V and J ends lost 6 bases and 0 bases respectively, with 8 bases between them. Germline CDR1 is MNHNY and CDR2 is SVGAGI (reference sequence). The CDR3 protein is CASRTQMNTEAFF. CDR3 DNA: TGTGCCAGCAGAACACAGATGAACACTGAAGCTTTCTTT.